This TCR beta chain was captured by sequencing in a study of T-cell memory formation after mild COVID-19. CDR3 size: 15 residues. Per germline, CDR1 SGHTA and CDR2 FQGTGA. V lost 4 bases and J lost 2, with 14 bases in between. TCRdb analysed the 5' RACE reads with MiXCR anew, one entry per CDR3 protein. The sample has more than 400,000 distinct CDR3 sequences, roughly 18% seen once. This rearrangement joins TRBV7-3 to TRBJ1-1, with D possibly matching TRBD1 (5 bases). This receptor was obtained from an adult woman who had mild COVID-19 (a few samples of this study predate the infection). Cell type and time point are not known. Material for sequencing was PBMCs or a T cell subset sorted from them (not recorded which). This CDR3 is CASSYSGTPNTEAFF. The DNA of the CDR3 is TGTGCCAGCAGCTACTCGGGGACGCCAAACACTGAAGCTTTCTTT.